The 10 T cell receptor beta chains in this list originate from one sample, sequenced in a study of blood T cell repertoires in COVID-19. The assay was immunoSEQ multiplex PCR, and TCRdb's table has in-frame clones only and misses some. The sample shows about 100,000 clones, 80% to 95% of them seen only once. The material sequenced was peripheral blood. Receptor source: a middle-aged man with active COVID-19.

The chain couples TRBV9 to TRBJ1-3; tentatively, D is TRBD1 (6 bases). CDR3 length: 17 amino acids. Germline CDR1 SGDLS, CDR2 YYNGEE. V gave up 1 base and J gave up 0 bases, with 14 bases separating them. CDR3 sequence (DNA): TGTGCCAGCAGCGTAACGGACAGCTTCTTCTCTGGAAACACCATATATTTT. Protein sequence: CASSVTDSFFSGNTIYF. Full variable domain (rest looked up from reference TRBV9 and TRBJ1-3): DSGVTQTPKHLITATGQRVTLRCSPRSGDLSVYWYQQSLDQGLQFLIQYYNGEERAKGNILERFSAQQFPDLHSELNLSSLELGDSALYFCASSVTDSFFSGNTIYFGEGSWLTVV.

The chain combines TRBV4-2 with TRBJ1-2; weak D call: TRBD1 (6 bases). The CDR3 totals 17 residues. Germline V CDR1 and CDR2: LGHNA, YNFKEQ. The ends were cut back, 1 base at V and 6 bases at J, with 21 bases in the middle. The CDR3 sequence is CASSQGPGQGRRDGYTF. CDR3 bases: TGTGCCAGCAGCCAAGGACCGGGACAAGGTCGACGGGATGGCTACACCTTC.

This chain connects TRBV2 to TRBJ1-4; 7 bases are shared with TRBD1. The CDR3 sequence is 16 residues long. Germline V gene data show CDR1 as SNHLY and CDR2 as FYNNEI. V lost 2 bases, J lost 7 bases, and 10 bases stayed unmatched. The CDR3 DNA reads as TGTGCCAGCAGTGAATTGGGCCAGGGGGTGGGTGAAAAACTGTTTTTT. As protein: CASSELGQGVGEKLFF.

This chain uses TRBV2 with TRBJ1-5; D is unclear. Deletions cut 6 bases from V and 4 bases from J, with 10 bases between. This CDR3 is 13 amino acids long. Germline V gives CDR1 SNHLY, CDR2 FYNNEI. CDR3 nucleotide sequence: TGTGCCAGCAGGGAGAAGGAGAATCAGCCCCAGCATTTT. Its translation is CASREKENQPQHF.

The sample holds a few counts of this clone. The chain employs TRBV27 and TRBJ2-7; no clear D. This CDR3 is 13 amino acids long. Trimming pared 0 bases from V and 6 bases from J, leaving 9 bases between. Germline assignment: CDR1 MNHEY and CDR2 SMNVEV (reference sequence). The CDR3 is CASSLSHRGEQYF. CDR3 DNA: TGTGCCAGCAGTTTATCTCACCGAGGCGAGCAGTACTTC.

There are a few counts of this clone. The V call is TRBV19, the J call TRBJ1-4; 8 bases map to TRBD1. The V segment lost 2 bases and the J segment 2 bases; nucleotides outside the gene matches: 4. Germline values: CDR1 LNHDA, CDR2 SQIVND (reference sequence). The CDR3 is 16 residues long. CDR3: CASSIRAGGTNEKLFF. In DNA, the CDR3 is TGTGCCAGTAGTATAAGGGCAGGGGGCACTAATGAAAAACTGTTTTTT.

The rearrangement uses TRBV5-6 and TRBJ1-5; TRBD1 is a possible D gene (6 bases). The CDR3 has 15 residues. Germline V gene sequence: CDR1 SGHDT, CDR2 YYEEEE. V was clipped by 0 bases and J by 3 bases, with 10 bases between them. The CDR3 loop reads CASSLAGQSNQPQHF. The DNA for the CDR3 is TGTGCCAGCAGCTTGGCCGGACAGTCCAATCAGCCCCAGCATTTT.

This rearrangement joins TRBV3-1 (or the pseudogene TRBV3-2) to TRBJ1-1, with no clear D. V lost 4 bases, J lost 0 bases, and 9 bases lay in between. The CDR3 has 14 amino acids. Germline CDR1 LGHDT, CDR2 YNNKEL (reference sequence). CDR3 DNA sequence: TGTGCCAGCAGCCCAACCGGTCTGAACACTGAAGCTTTCTTT. Residues: CASSPTGLNTEAFF.

This chain joins TRBV5-8 and TRBJ2-7; 7 bases are shared with TRBD2. The CDR3 runs 14 residues. Germline assignment: CDR1 SGHTS and CDR2 YDEGEE. V was pared by 4 bases and J by 2 bases, with 6 bases of the junction left unmatched. In nucleotides, the CDR3 is TGTGCCAGCAGCCGACTTGCGGGAGCCTACGAGCAGTACGTC. Its protein product is CASSRLAGAYEQYV.

This chain joins TRBV10-1 and TRBJ1-1, with D possibly being TRBD1 (6 bases). The CDR3 is 14 amino acids. Trimming cost V 3 bases and J 5 bases, with 13 bases left between them. Germline loops: CDR1 WNHNN, CDR2 SYGVQD (reference sequence). The CDR3 DNA reads as TGCGCCAGCAGTGAACATACAGGGCCGACTGAAGCTTTCTTT. The encoded protein is CASSEHTGPTEAFF.